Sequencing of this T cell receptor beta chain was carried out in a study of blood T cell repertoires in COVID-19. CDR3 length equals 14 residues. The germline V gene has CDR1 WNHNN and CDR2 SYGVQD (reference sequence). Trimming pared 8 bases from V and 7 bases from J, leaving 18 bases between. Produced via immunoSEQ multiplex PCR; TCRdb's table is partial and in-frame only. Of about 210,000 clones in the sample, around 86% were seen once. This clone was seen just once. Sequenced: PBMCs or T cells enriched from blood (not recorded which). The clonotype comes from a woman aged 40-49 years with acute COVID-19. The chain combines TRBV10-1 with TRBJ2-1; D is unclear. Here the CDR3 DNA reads TGCGCCAGCGGCCCCGGTTCTAGTAAGAATGAGCAGTTCTTC. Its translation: CASGPGSSKNEQFF.